The clone carrying this T cell receptor beta chain was observed a handful of times. Its antigen is not identified. There were TCR beta CDR3 regions amplified from RNA transcripts. In the first-round RT-PCR of the TCR CDR3, the HTBI primer set was used. TCRdb fed the multiplex PCR reads into MiXCR, producing one record per CDR3 protein. Of 300,000 or so distinct CDR3 sequences in the sample, around a sixth were seen once. Germline V lookup: CDR1 KGHSH, CDR2 LQKENI. Unmatched junction bases numbered 5, after V lost 3 bases and J lost 10 bases. The CDR3 spans 13 residues. This entry comes from a study of T cells in Graves' hyperthyroidism and ophthalmopathy. Study-level results: Among clonotypes expanded in thyroid above 0.001, most were also found in blood.

Researchers defined stable Graves' hyperthyroidism as no ophthalmopathy progression within 18 months. This chain joins TRBV18 and TRBJ1-4; 7 bases agree with TRBD1. This TCR derives from a woman in her fifties or sixties with Graves' hyperthyroidism. Material for sequencing was blood. The CDR3 region has the DNA TGTGCCAGCTCACCCCAGGACAGGATAAAACTGTTTTTT. The encoded protein is CASSPQDRIKLFF.